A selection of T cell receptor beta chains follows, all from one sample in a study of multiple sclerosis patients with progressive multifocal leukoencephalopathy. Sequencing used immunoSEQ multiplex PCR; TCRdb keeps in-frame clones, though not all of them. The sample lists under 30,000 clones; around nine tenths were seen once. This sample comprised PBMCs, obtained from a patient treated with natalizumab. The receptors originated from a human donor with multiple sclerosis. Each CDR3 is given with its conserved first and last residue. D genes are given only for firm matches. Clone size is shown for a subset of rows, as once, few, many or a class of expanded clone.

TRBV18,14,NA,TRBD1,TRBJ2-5,CASSEGQTQETQYF,TGTGCCAGCTCAGAGGGACAGACCCAAGAGACCCAGTACTTC
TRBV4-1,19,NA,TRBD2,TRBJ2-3,CASSHPGLAGGPSLDTQYF,TGCGCCAGCAGCCACCCGGGACTAGCGGGAGGGCCCTCGCTAGATACGCAGTATTTT
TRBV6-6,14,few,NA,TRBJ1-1,CASILGTGNTEAFF,TGTGCCAGCATCCTTGGGACGGGGAACACTGAAGCTTTCTTT
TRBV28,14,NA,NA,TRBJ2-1,CASSKERPGNEQFF,TGTGCCAGCAGTAAAGAACGCCCCGGGAATGAGCAGTTCTTC
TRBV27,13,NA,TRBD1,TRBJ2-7,CATRTGGGHEQYF,TGTGCCACCAGGACAGGGGGCGGCCACGAGCAGTACTTC
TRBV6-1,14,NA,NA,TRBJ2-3,CASCLATSTDTQYF,TGTGCCAGCTGCTTAGCGACTAGCACAGATACGCAGTATTTT
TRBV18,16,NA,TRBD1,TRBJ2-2,CASSPLPGGYTGELFF,TGTGCCAGCTCACCCCTCCCAGGGGGATACACCGGGGAGCTGTTTTTT
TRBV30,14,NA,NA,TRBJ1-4,CAWSGGTLGEKLFF,TGTGCCTGGAGTGGGGGGACCTTGGGGGAAAAACTGTTTTTT
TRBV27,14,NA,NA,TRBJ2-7,CASSFDGRQYEQYF,TGTGCCAGCAGTTTCGACGGCCGACAATACGAGCAGTACTTC
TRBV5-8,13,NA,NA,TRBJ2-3,CASSRWGVDTQYF,TGTGCCAGCAGCCGGTGGGGGGTAGATACGCAGTATTTT
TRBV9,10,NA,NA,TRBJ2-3,CASGADTQYF,TGTGCCAGCGGGGCCGATACGCAGTATTTT
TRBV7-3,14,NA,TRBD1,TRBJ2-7,CASSPRGTGYEQYF,TGTGCCAGCAGCCCAAGGGGGACAGGATACGAGCAGTACTTC
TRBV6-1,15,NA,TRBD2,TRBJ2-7,CASSEPGLGVNEQYF,TGTGCCAGCAGTGAACCGGGACTAGGGGTAAACGAGCAGTACTTC
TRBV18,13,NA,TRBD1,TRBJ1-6,CASSSDRDSPLHF,TGTGCCAGCTCATCGGACAGGGATTCACCCCTCCACTTT